This T cell receptor (beta chain) was sequenced in a study of cytomegalovirus exposure and HLA in healthy donors. Study observations and caveats: Despite most TCR sequences being rare, some public TCRs occurred in many donors. Among the CMV-associated chains, a few were confirmed in vitro as specific for CMV antigens.

60 Vbeta and 13 Jbeta primers were used in PCR. Here immunoSEQ multiplex PCR was the method, and the copy in TCRdb shows in-frame clones only, minus some. Of more than 150,000 clones in the sample, about 80% are singletons; the top ten hold over 11%. Comment on this clone: The antigen is unknown. The sample carries other DNA sequences with the same CDR3.

Germline CDR1 and CDR2: KGHSH and LQKENI. Trimming stripped 4 bases from V and 4 bases from J, with 7 bases between. The CDR3 covers 12 residues. V usage is TRBV18 and J usage is TRBJ1-2; D unresolved. The source is a man over 45 in good health and CMV-seropositive. The sequenced sample was PBMCs. The CDR3 nucleotides are TGTGCCAGCTCACTCGACTCCTATGGCTACACCTTC. As protein: CASSLDSYGYTF.